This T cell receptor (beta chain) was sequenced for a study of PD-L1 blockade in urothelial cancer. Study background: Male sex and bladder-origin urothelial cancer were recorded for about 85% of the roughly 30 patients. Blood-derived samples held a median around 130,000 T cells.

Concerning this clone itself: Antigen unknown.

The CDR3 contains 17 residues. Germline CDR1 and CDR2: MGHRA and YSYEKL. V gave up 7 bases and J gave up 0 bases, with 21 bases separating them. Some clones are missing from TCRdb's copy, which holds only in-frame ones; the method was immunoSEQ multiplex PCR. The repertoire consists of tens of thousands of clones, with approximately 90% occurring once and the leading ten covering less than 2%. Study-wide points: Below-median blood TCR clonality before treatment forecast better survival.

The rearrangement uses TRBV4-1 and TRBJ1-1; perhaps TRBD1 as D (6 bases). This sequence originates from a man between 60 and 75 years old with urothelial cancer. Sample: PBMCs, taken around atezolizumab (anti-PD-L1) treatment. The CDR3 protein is CASTPRAGAGLNTEAFF. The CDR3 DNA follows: TGCGCCAGCACCCCTCGGGCAGGGGCAGGGCTGAACACTGAAGCTTTCTTT.